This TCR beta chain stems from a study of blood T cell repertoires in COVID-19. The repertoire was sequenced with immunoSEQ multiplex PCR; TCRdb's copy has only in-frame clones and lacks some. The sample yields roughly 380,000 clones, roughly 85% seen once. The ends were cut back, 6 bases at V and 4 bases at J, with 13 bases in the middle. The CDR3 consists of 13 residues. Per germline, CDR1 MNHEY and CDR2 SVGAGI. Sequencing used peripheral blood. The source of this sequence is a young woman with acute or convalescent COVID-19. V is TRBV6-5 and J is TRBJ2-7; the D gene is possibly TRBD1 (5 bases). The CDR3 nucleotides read TGTGCCAGCAGGATGTCAGGGTTTTACGAGCAGTACTTC. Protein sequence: CASRMSGFYEQYF.